This is a list of T cell receptor beta chains from one sample in a study of OX40 agonist ivuxolimab in advanced cancers. Generated by immunoSEQ multiplex PCR, the TCRdb table keeps only in-frame clones and is missing some. The table records tens of thousands of clones, about 92% of them present only once. The sample consisted of CD4+ or CD8+ T cells sorted from blood, taken in a trial of the OX40 agonist ivuxolimab. Receptors were obtained from an adult with an advanced solid tumor such as melanoma, head and neck, liver or kidney cancer. Both conserved end residues are part of each CDR3. D genes are given only for firm matches. Part of the rows lack a size; the others show once, few, many or a class for expanded clones.

cdr3_nt cdr3_aa v_call clone_size j_call d_call cdr3_length
TGTGCCAGCAGCTTGGATGGGGGGTCCTACGAGCAGTACTTC CASSLDGGSYEQYF TRBV5-5 few TRBJ2-7 - 14
TGTGCCAGTGCAGGACAGACAAACACTGAAGCTTTCTTT CASAGQTNTEAFF TRBV19 - TRBJ1-1 - 13
TGTGCCAGCAGCTTGAAGGCGGGGAACACTGAAGCTTTCTTT CASSLKAGNTEAFF TRBV7-9 - TRBJ1-1 - 14
TGTGCCAGCAGCTTAGAACCAGGGGGAAGAGGCGACGAGCAGTACTTC CASSLEPGGRGDEQYF TRBV7-2 - TRBJ2-7 TRBD1 16
TGTGCCAGCAGTGTTTCCGGGACAGGGGGCACCGGGGAGCTGTTTTTT CASSVSGTGGTGELFF TRBV2 - TRBJ2-2 TRBD1 16
TGTGCCAGCAGTGATAGCACGGGAGAGTGGTACGAGCAGTACTTC CASSDSTGEWYEQYF TRBV2 few TRBJ2-7 - 15
TGTGCCAGCAGCGATGGACAGGACCCCTACGAGCAGTACTTC CASSDGQDPYEQYF TRBV9 - TRBJ2-7 TRBD1 14
TGTGCCAGCAGCTTTGGGACAGGGGAAGCTTTCTTT CASSFGTGEAFF TRBV5-5 - TRBJ1-1 TRBD1 12
TGTGCCAGCAGCCGGAGGAGGAACACTGAAGCTTTCTTT CASSRRRNTEAFF TRBV16 - TRBJ1-1 - 13
TGTGCCAGCAGCCGACCCGGGGGGCCGGGGAAAGAGACCCAGTACTTC CASSRPGGPGKETQYF TRBV9 - TRBJ2-5 - 16
TGTGCCAGCAGCCCAGAGGACAGGGGTGTCGAGCAGTACTTC CASSPEDRGVEQYF TRBV7-9 few TRBJ2-7 TRBD1 14
TGTGCCAGCAGCGGGAGCACCCACTCCTACAATGAGCAGTTCTTC CASSGSTHSYNEQFF TRBV9 - TRBJ2-1 - 15
TGTGCCAGCAAGTATACCAGGGGTAGTGCAGAGACCCAGTACTTC CASKYTRGSAETQYF TRBV6-4 - TRBJ2-5 - 15
TGTGCCAGCAGTATCCGGGACGGAGTTCCTGAAGCTTTCTTT CASSIRDGVPEAFF TRBV6-5 - TRBJ1-1 - 14
TGTGCCAGCAGTGAGGACCACGGGGAGCTGTTTTTT CASSEDHGELFF TRBV6-4 - TRBJ2-2 - 12
TGTGCCAGCTCACCACCCGGGACTAGTGGGGAGACCCAGTACTTC CASSPPGTSGETQYF TRBV18 - TRBJ2-5 TRBD2 15
TGTGCCAGCAGCCCAACAGAGAACACTGAAGCTTTCTTT CASSPTENTEAFF TRBV13 - TRBJ1-1 - 13
TGTGCCAGCGCCCACCCTAGGACAGGTTATCATGGCTACACCTTC CASAHPRTGYHGYTF TRBV9 - TRBJ1-2 TRBD1 15
TGCGCCAGCAGCTTGGGGCAGGGTGGGTACTACGAGCAGTACTTC CASSLGQGGYYEQYF TRBV5-1 - TRBJ2-7 - 15
TGTGCCAGTAGTATTGGTCAGGGTCACGGGGAGCTGTTTTTT CASSIGQGHGELFF TRBV19 - TRBJ2-2 - 14
TGTGCCAGCACCCCTCCAGGGGCACCCTGGGAAGCTTTCTTT CASTPPGAPWEAFF TRBV27 once TRBJ1-1 - 14
TGTGCCAGCAGCTTTGGTGGAGCATACAATCAGCCCCAGCATTTT CASSFGGAYNQPQHF TRBV7-9 - TRBJ1-5 - 15
TGTGCCAGCAGTTTACTAGCGGGAGGGCAGGATACGCAGTATTTT CASSLLAGGQDTQYF TRBV27 - TRBJ2-3 TRBD2 15
TGCGCCAGCAGTGAGGGGACTAGTTGGAATACGCAGTATTTT CASSEGTSWNTQYF TRBV10-1 - TRBJ2-3 TRBD2 14
TGTGCCAGCAGCTTAGGGCAATACAATGAGCAGTTCTTC CASSLGQYNEQFF TRBV11-2 - TRBJ2-1 - 13
TGTGCCAGCAGCTTAGGACTAGCGGGAGGCTACGAGCAGTACTTC CASSLGLAGGYEQYF TRBV7-8 - TRBJ2-7 TRBD2 15
TGTGCCAGCACCCCAGTCCGGCACGAGCAGTACTTC CASTPVRHEQYF TRBV2 - TRBJ2-7 - 12
TGTGCCAGCAGTTACGGGGGCGGGAATGAGCAGTTCTTC CASSYGGGNEQFF TRBV6-5 - TRBJ2-1 - 13
TGTGCCAGCAGTCTACAGGGGGCTGAGCAGTTCTTC CASSLQGAEQFF TRBV28 - TRBJ2-1 TRBD1 12
TGTGCCAGTAGTCCGTGGTCGATAGCGGGAATCGAGGCCGGGGAGCTGTTTTTT CASSPWSIAGIEAGELFF TRBV19 - TRBJ2-2 TRBD2 18
TGCGCCAGCAGCTTCGCACGGACGGGACTCCAACCCCCATCCGAGTTC CASSFARTGLQPPSEF TRBV5-1 - TRBJ2-7 - 16
TGTGCCAGCAGTTGGGGGGGGAGAGGGTACGAGCAGTACTTC CASSWGGRGYEQYF TRBV6-5 few TRBJ2-7 TRBD2 14
TGTGCCAGCAGCTCTCAAGCCCCACTGGGCCAGTACTTC CASSSQAPLGQYF TRBV5-6 - TRBJ2-5 - 13
TGTGCCACCAGCAGTGGGACTAGCCCACAGACCCAGTACTTC CATSSGTSPQTQYF TRBV15 once TRBJ2-5 TRBD2 14
TGTGCCAGCAGCGAAGAGGGCGGTAACACAGATACGCAGTATTTT CASSEEGGNTDTQYF TRBV11-2 - TRBJ2-3 - 15
TGTGCCAGCAGCGTAGAAGTTGGGGCTAGCCTGGCGGATACGCAGTATTTT CASSVEVGASLADTQYF TRBV9 once TRBJ2-3 - 17
TGTGCCAGCAGCCCCGGGGGTGAAAAACTGTTTTTT CASSPGGEKLFF TRBV5-6 - TRBJ1-4 - 12
TGTGCCAGCAGTTTCCAGGGGGGCGTTTATGGCTACACCTTC CASSFQGGVYGYTF TRBV28 - TRBJ1-2 TRBD1 14
TGTGCCAGTAGACCTCCGGGGGCCGCCTATGGCTACACCTTC CASRPPGAAYGYTF TRBV19 - TRBJ1-2 - 14
TGTGCCACCAGCGGGACAGGGTCTAACTATGGCTACACCTTC CATSGTGSNYGYTF TRBV15 - TRBJ1-2 TRBD1 14
TGCGCCAGCAGCAAGACTAGCGGGAGTTCCTACGAGCAGTACTTC CASSKTSGSSYEQYF TRBV4-1 few TRBJ2-7 TRBD2 15
TGTGCCAGCAGCTTGAAAGTAAGTTTGATGACAGGGAGCTCCGGAGATGGCTACACCTTC CASSLKVSLMTGSSGDGYTF TRBV5-8 once TRBJ1-2 TRBD1 20